The 7 T cell receptor beta chains reported below all come from one sample, sequenced in a study of CD8 T cells in ankylosing spondylitis (dated by TCRdb to about 2017). Libraries were made using 5' RACE. TCRdb lists the instrument as Illumina HiSeq 2500. TCRdb's own reprocessing of the public reads used fastp at Q25 and MiXCR and kept productive beta chains. Under each unique CDR3 protein, matching rows form one entry showing the most common genes and DNA. The sample contains some 140,000 distinct CDR3 sequences, roughly 8% of them found a single time. In total, the top ten clones hold 6% to 9.5% of the sample. Material: synovial fluid, either unsorted or a sorted T cell fraction (not recorded which). The receptors were gathered from a male donor with ankylosing spondylitis.

This clonotype occurred many times. This chain links TRBV20-1 with TRBJ2-1; D remains ambiguous. In germline, CDR1 is DFQATT, CDR2 SNEGSKA (reference sequence). CDR3 length: 13 amino acids. V was trimmed by 6 bases and J by 2 bases, leaving 11 bases between them. The CDR3 DNA reads TGCAGTGCCAAAGAGGCGACCTACAATGAGCAGTTCTTC. This codes for CSAKEATYNEQFF.

This clonotype was counted between two and nine times. The chain combines TRBV27 with TRBJ2-3; D may match TRBD1 or TRBD2 (5 bases each). Germline CDR1 is MNHEY and CDR2 is SMNVEV (reference sequence). V gave up 2 bases and J gave up 3 bases, with 18 bases separating them. The CDR3 has 17 amino acids. The CDR3 DNA is TGTGCCAGCAGTTTAATGGGGGTGGGCTTCGGGACAGATACGCAGTATTTT. Translating gives CASSLMGVGFGTDTQYF.

This clonotype was observed at least ten times. The genes are TRBV29-1 and TRBJ2-2; D not resolved. The length of the CDR3 is 13 residues. Trimming took off 4 bases at V and 0 bases at J, with 6 bases between the two ends. Germline values: CDR1 SQVTM, CDR2 ANQGSEA. CDR3 sequence (DNA): TGCAGCGTTGGGTTCGCGAACACCGGGGAGCTGTTTTTT. It translates to CSVGFANTGELFF.

This clonotype was observed a handful of times. The V and J genes are TRBV6-2 or TRBV6-3 and TRBJ2-1, with D possibly called TRBD1 or TRBD2 (5 bases each). The CDR3 is 15 residues long. V lost 5 bases to trimming and J lost 4 bases, with 15 bases between them. CDR1 and CDR2 (germline): MNHEY, SVGEGT. CDR3 nucleotide sequence: TGTGCCAGCAGTCCGGGGCAGGGAAGTTACAATGAGCAGTTCTTC. Protein: CASSPGQGSYNEQFF.

The chain has TRBV18 and TRBJ2-6, with D tentatively TRBD2 (6 bases). Trimming took off 0 bases at V and 0 bases at J, with 6 bases between the two ends. Germline V gene lookup returns CDR1 KGHSH and CDR2 LQKENI. CDR3 size: 16 residues. CDR3 region: CASSPPRGSGANVLTF. CDR3 bases: TGTGCCAGCTCACCACCGCGGGGCTCTGGGGCCAACGTCCTGACTTTC.

The gene calls are TRBV10-2 and TRBJ1-6; D gene uncertain. V lost 7 bases and J 0 bases, leaving 10 bases between the germline ends. CDR1 is WSHSY and CDR2 is SAAADI in the germline V gene. The CDR3 is 15 residues long. CDR3: CASNGVSSYNSPLHF. DNA for the CDR3: TGCGCCAGCAACGGGGTTAGCTCCTATAATTCACCCCTCCACTTT.

This clonotype was seen a handful of times. The chain carries TRBV12-3 or TRBV12-4 and TRBJ1-3, with a weak D call TRBD1 (5 bases). V gave up 2 bases and J gave up 0 bases, with 11 bases separating them. The CDR3 sequence is 16 residues long. The CDR3 nucleotides are TGTGCCAGCAGTTTAATAACAGGCCACTCTGGAAACACCATATATTTT. Translation: CASSLITGHSGNTIYF.